This TCR beta chain comes out of a study of post-analysis software for immune sequencing data (dated by TCRdb to about 2015). As for the study more broadly: The recorded disease courses included relapsing-remitting, secondary progressive and progressive-relapsing multiple sclerosis, and some patients had no subtype annotation. Patient repertoires were compared against about a dozen previously published healthy control repertoires from donors aged roughly 6 to 28 years. A subset of samples was prepared in parallel using single-end sample barcoding, then pooled and co-amplified after Illumina adapter ligation.

Broader findings and caveats from the paper: The multiple sclerosis patient group was slightly younger than the control group. About five TRBV segments, including TRBV5-6, TRBV5-1 and TRBV20-1, were significantly more frequent in patients than controls. Strong co-clustering of samples prepared in the same batch was shown by direct clustering with F measure, prompting a batch-effect correction. Compared with controls, multiple sclerosis patients had significantly lower normalized Chao1 diversity, a finding suggesting substantial peripheral T-cell clonal expansion.

To demonstrate the VDJtools post-analysis software, TCR beta repertoires were profiled from the peripheral blood of about a dozen young patients with multiple sclerosis. The patients with multiple sclerosis were children and adolescents between about 6 and 17 years of age. Concerning this clonotype: There is no known antigen for this receptor. Base qualities were left out, and no much larger clone turns up one base away.

Libraries were built with PCR. Sequencing was performed on an Illumina HiSeq 2500. To reduce PCR and sequencing biases, unique molecular identifiers were built into the TCR beta cDNA libraries. Every 1 to 10 million input T cells yielded 500,000 or so cDNA molecules, meaning each molecule approximated one T cell. The patient libraries were prepared and sequenced with the same protocol used for the earlier healthy control dataset. Samples belonging to the same batch were prepared together, multiplexed and sequenced on a shared HiSeq lane. Per the authors' processing: Raw barcoded reads were processed with MIGEC, discarding single-read molecular identifier groups before consensus assembly and CDR3 extraction. VDJtools was used for post-analysis of the clonotype tables, with diversity normalized by down-sampling every dataset to the smallest sample size. In repertoire overlap clustering, CDR3 amino acid sequences, but not nucleotide sequences, were matched to correct batch-related cross-sample contamination. TCRdb ran its own pipeline on the public reads, namely fastp trimming at Q25 and MiXCR clone calling, and kept in-frame beta chains. Every CDR3 protein is listed once, alongside the most common genes and DNA of its rows. These V and J calls rely on TCRdb rather than the paper's analysis. Recorded for this sample are about 820,000 distinct CDR3 sequences; 53% of them occurred a single time. The ten largest clones capture around 4.5% of the sample.

The CDR3, from cysteine to phenylalanine, totals 13 residues. Of the read, only the CDR3 DNA is kept; its 39 bases are in frame from base 1. V loses 6 bases at its end and J loses 0 bases; junction bases beyond the gene matches: 1. CDR1 and CDR2 are drawn from the germline V gene: SQVTM, ANQGSEA. The sequence was obtained from a girl aged 5-17 years with multiple sclerosis. The chain was built from TRBV29-1 and TRBJ2-1; 8 bases in the junction line up with TRBD1. Sequencing was carried out using blood. The CDR3 protein sequence reads: CSVDRASYNEQFF. The DNA is TGCAGCGTGGACAGGGCCTCCTACAATGAGCAGTTCTTC.